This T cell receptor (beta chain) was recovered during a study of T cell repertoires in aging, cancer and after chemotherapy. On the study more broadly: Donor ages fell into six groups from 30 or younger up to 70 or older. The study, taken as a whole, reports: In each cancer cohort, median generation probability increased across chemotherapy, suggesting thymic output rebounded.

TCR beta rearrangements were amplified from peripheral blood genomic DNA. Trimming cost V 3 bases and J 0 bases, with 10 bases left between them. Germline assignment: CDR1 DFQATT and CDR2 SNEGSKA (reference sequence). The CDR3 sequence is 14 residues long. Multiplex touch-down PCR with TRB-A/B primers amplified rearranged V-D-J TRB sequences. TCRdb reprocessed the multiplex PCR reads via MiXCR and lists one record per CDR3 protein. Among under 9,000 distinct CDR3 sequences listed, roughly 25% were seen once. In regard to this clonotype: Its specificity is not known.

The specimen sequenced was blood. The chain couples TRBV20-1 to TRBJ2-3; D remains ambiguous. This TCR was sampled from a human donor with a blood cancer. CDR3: CSARILPSTDTQYF. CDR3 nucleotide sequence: TGCAGTGCTAGGATCCTCCCTAGCACAGATACGCAGTATTTT.